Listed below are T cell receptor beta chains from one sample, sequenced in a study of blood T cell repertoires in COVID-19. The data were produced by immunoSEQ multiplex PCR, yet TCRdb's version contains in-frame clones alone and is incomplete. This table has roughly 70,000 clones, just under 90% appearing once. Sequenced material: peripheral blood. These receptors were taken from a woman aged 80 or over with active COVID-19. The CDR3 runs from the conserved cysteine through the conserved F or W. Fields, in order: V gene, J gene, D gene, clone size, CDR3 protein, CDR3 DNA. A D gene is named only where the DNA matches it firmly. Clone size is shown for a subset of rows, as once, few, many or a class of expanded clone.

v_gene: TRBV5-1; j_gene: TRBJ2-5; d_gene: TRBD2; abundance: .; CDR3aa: CASSRMETSGGRETQYF; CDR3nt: TGCGCCAGCAGCCGAATGGAGACTAGCGGAGGGCGTGAGACCCAGTACTTC
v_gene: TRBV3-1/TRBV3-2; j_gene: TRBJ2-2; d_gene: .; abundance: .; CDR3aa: CASSQEPTPPGQGVF; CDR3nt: TGTGCCAGCAGCCAAGAACCCACCCCCCCGGGACAAGGGGTTTTT
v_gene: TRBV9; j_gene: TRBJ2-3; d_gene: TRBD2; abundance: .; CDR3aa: CASSVALTSGSPDTQYF; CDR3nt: TGTGCCAGCAGCGTAGCTCTGACTAGCGGGAGTCCAGATACGCAGTATTTT
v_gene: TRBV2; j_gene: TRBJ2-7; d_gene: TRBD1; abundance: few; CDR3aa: CASSQDRAGEQYF; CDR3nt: TGTGCCAGCAGCCAGGACAGGGCTGGGGAGCAGTACTTC
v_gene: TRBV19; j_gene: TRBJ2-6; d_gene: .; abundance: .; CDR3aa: CASSIGLRNTGANVLTF; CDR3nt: TGTGCCAGTAGTATAGGACTCAGAAACACCGGGGCCAACGTCCTGACTTTC
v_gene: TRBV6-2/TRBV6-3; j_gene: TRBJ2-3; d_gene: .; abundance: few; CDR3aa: CASRYRDTLGTDTQYF; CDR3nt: TGTGCCAGCAGATACCGGGACACCCTGGGAACAGATACGCAGTATTTT
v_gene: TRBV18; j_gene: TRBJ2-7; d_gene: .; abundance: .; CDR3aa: CASSRPNYEQYF; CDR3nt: TGTGCCAGCTCACGGCCCAACTACGAGCAGTACTTC
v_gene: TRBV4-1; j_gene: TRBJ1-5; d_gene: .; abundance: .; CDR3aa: CASSQVTAGNQPQHF; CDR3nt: TGCGCCAGCAGCCAAGTAACAGCTGGCAATCAGCCCCAGCATTTT
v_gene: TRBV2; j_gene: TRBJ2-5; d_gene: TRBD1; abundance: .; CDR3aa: CASSEGTGGRETQYF; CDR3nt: TGTGCCAGCAGTGAGGGGACAGGGGGTCGGGAGACCCAGTACTTC
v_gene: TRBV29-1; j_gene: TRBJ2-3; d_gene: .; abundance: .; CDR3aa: CSAHQGTDTQYF; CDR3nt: TGCAGCGCACACCAGGGGACAGATACGCAGTATTTT
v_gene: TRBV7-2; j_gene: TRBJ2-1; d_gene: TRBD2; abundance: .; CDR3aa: CASSLALAGNNEQFF; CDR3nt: TGTGCCAGCAGCTTAGCACTAGCGGGGAACAATGAGCAGTTCTTC
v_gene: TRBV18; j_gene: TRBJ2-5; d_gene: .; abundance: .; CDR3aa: CASSPNPGAGGETQYF; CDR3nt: TGTGCCAGCTCACCGAACCCGGGAGCTGGAGGAGAGACCCAGTACTTC
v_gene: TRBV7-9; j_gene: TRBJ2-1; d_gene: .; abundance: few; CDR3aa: CASSITTGLDEQFF; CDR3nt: TGTGCCAGCAGCATAACCACAGGGTTGGATGAGCAGTTCTTC
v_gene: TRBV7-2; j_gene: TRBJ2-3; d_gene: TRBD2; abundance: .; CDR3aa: CASSPTGTSGPDTQYF; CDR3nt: TGTGCCAGCAGCCCTACCGGGACTAGCGGGCCAGATACGCAGTATTTT
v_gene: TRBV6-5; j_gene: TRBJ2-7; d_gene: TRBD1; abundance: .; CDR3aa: CASSYSRATGGNEQYF; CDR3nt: TGTGCCAGCAGTTACTCGCGCGCGACAGGGGGGAACGAGCAGTACTTC
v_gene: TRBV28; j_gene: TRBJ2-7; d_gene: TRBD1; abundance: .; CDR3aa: CASSLGTGVSYEQYF; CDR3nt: TGTGCCAGCAGTTTGGGGACAGGTGTATCCTACGAGCAGTACTTC
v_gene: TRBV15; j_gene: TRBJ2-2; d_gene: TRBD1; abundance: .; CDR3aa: CATSRPRTGGGGELFF; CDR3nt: TGTGCCACCAGCAGACCCAGGACAGGGGGTGGCGGGGAGCTGTTTTTT
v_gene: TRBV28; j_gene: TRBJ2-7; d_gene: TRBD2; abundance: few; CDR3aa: CASGSIHSGSPYEQYF; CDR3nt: TGTGCCAGCGGATCGATACATAGCGGGTCCCCTTACGAGCAGTACTTC
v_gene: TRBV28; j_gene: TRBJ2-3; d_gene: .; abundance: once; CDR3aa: CASSGVTTLDTQYF; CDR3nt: TGTGCCAGCAGCGGGGTCACCACACTCGATACGCAGTATTTT
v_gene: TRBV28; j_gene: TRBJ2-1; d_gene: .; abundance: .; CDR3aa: CASSSPAHPRRNEQFF; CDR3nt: TGTGCCAGCAGTTCCCCGGCGCACCCTCGGCGGAATGAGCAGTTCTTC
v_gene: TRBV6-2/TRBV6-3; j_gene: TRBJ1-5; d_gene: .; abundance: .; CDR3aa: CASSFVNSNQPQHF; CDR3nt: TGTGCCAGCAGTTTTGTCAATAGCAATCAGCCCCAGCATTTT
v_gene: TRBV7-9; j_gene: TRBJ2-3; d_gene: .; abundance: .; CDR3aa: CASSFTVSEADTQYF; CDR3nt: TGTGCCAGCAGCTTCACGGTATCGGAGGCAGATACGCAGTATTTT
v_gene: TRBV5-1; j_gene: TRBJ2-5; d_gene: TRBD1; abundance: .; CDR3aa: CASSLAQGQGRETQYF; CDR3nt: TGCGCCAGCAGCTTGGCTCAAGGACAGGGACGGGAGACCCAGTACTTC
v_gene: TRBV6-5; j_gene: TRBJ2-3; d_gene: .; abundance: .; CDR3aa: CASSRDRTDTQYF; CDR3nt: TGTGCCAGCAGCAGGGATCGCACAGATACGCAGTATTTT
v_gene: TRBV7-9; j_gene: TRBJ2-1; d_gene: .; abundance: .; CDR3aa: CASSSPWASSYNEQFF; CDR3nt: TGTGCCAGCAGTTCCCCCTGGGCCAGCTCCTACAATGAGCAGTTCTTC
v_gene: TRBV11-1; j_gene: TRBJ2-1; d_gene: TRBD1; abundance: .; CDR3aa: CASSSLPGGSYNEQFF; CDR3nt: TGTGCCAGCAGCTCCCTCCCAGGGGGCTCGTACAATGAGCAGTTCTTC
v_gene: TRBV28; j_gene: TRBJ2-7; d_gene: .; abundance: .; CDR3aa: CASSPPQQPEWQYF; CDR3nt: TGTGCCAGCAGTCCCCCACAGCAGCCCGAGTGGCAGTACTTC
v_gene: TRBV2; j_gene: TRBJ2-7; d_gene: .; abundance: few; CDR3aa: CASSATGSYEQYF; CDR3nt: TGTGCCAGCAGTGCTACGGGAAGCTACGAGCAGTACTTC
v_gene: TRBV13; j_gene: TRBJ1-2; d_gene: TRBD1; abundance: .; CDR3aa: CASSFLGTAYGYTF; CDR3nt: TGTGCCAGCAGCTTCCTCGGGACAGCCTATGGCTACACCTTC
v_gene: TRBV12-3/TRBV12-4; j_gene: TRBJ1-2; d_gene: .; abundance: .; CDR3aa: CASSLDRDGYTF; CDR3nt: TGTGCCAGCAGTTTAGACAGGGATGGCTACACCTTC
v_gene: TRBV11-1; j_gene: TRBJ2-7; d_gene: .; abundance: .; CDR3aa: CASSFAASYEQYF; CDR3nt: TGTGCCAGCAGCTTTGCGGCCTCCTACGAGCAGTACTTC
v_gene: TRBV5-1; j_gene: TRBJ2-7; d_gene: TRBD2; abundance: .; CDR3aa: CASSLGAGGSNEQYF; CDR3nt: TGCGCCAGCAGCTTAGGCGCGGGAGGATCCAACGAGCAGTACTTC
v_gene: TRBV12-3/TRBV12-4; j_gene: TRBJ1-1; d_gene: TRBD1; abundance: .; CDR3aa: CASSDRGGTEAFF; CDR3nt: TGTGCCAGCAGCGACAGGGGGGGCACTGAAGCTTTCTTT
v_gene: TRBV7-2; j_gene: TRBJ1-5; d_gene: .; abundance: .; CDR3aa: CASSFNNQPQHF; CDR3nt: TGTGCCAGCAGCTTTAACAATCAGCCCCAGCATTTT
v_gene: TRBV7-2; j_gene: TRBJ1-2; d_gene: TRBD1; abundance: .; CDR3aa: CASSSFGQGGGYTF; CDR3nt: TGTGCCAGCAGCTCTTTTGGTCAGGGGGGAGGCTACACCTTC
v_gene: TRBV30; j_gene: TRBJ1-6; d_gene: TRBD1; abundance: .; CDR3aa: CAWSRRDRDNSPLHF; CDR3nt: TGTGCCTGGAGCCGCCGGGACAGGGATAATTCACCCCTCCACTTT
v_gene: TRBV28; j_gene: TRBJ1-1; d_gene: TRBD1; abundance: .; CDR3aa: CASRERGQNTEAFF; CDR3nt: TGTGCCAGCCGAGAGAGGGGGCAGAACACTGAAGCTTTCTTT
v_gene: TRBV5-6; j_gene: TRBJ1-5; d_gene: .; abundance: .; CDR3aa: CASSLLGGPGNQPQHF; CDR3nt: TGTGCCAGCAGCTTGTTGGGGGGACCTGGCAATCAGCCCCAGCATTTT
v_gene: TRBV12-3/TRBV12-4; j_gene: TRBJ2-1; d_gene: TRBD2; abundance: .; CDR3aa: CASSQPGTSMFF; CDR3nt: TGTGCCAGCTCCCAACCCGGGACTAGCATGTTCTTC
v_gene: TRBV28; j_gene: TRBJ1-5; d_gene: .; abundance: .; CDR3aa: CASSPLQEINQPQHF; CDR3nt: TGTGCCAGCAGTCCACTACAGGAAATCAATCAGCCCCAGCATTTT
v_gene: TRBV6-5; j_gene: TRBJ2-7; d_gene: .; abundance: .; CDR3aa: CAIRGGGHYEQYF; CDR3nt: TGTGCCATCAGGGGGGGAGGACACTACGAGCAGTACTTC
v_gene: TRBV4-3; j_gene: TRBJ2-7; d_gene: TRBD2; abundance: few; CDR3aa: CASSQETLAVGNHEQYF; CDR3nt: TGCGCCAGCAGCCAAGAAACCCTAGCGGTGGGAAACCACGAGCAGTACTTC
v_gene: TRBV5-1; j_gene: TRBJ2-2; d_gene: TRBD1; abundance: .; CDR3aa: CASSPGQGPGELFF; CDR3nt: TGCGCCAGCAGCCCAGGACAGGGCCCCGGGGAGCTGTTTTTT
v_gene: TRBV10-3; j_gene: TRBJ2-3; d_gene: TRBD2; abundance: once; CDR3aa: CAISEGTSGATDTQYF; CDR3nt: TGTGCCATCAGTGAGGGCACTAGCGGGGCCACAGATACGCAGTATTTT
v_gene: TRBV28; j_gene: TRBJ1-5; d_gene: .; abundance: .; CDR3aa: CASSSGQNFQPQHF; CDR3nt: TGTGCCAGCAGTTCCGGACAGAACTTTCAGCCCCAGCATTTT
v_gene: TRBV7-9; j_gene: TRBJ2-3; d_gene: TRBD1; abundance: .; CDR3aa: CASSLARGPPSTDTQYF; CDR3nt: TGTGCCAGCAGCTTAGCCAGGGGGCCCCCAAGCACAGATACGCAGTATTTT
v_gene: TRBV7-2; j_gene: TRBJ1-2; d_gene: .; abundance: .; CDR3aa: CASSYLAANYGYTF; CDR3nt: TGTGCCAGCAGCTACCTGGCAGCTAACTATGGCTACACCTTC
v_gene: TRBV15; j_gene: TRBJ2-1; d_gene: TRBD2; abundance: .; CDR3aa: CATSRDLGGFEQFF; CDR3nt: TGTGCCACCAGCAGAGATCTGGGAGGGTTTGAGCAGTTCTTC
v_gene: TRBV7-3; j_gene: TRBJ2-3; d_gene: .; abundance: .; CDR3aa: CASSLGGGANTQYF; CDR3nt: TGTGCCAGCAGCTTAGGAGGGGGGGCGAATACGCAGTATTTT
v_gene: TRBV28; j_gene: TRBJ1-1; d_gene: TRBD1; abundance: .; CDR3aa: CASSLDRDTEAFF; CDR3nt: TGTGCCAGCAGCCTGGACAGGGACACTGAAGCTTTCTTT
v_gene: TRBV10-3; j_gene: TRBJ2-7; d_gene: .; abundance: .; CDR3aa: CAISELGQAYEQYF; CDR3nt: TGTGCCATCAGTGAGTTGGGACAAGCCTACGAGCAGTACTTC